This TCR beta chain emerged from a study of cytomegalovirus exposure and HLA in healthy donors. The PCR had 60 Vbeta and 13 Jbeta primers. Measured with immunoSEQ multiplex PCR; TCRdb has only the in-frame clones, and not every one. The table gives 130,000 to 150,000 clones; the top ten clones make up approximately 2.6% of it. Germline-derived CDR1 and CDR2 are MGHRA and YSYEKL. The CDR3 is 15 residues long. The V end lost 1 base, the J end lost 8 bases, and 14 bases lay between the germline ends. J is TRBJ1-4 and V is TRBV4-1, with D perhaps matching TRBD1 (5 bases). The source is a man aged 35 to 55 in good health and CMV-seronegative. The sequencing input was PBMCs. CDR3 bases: TGCGCCAGCAGCCAAGCCGACAGAGATAACGAAAAACTGTTTTTT. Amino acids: CASSQADRDNEKLFF.